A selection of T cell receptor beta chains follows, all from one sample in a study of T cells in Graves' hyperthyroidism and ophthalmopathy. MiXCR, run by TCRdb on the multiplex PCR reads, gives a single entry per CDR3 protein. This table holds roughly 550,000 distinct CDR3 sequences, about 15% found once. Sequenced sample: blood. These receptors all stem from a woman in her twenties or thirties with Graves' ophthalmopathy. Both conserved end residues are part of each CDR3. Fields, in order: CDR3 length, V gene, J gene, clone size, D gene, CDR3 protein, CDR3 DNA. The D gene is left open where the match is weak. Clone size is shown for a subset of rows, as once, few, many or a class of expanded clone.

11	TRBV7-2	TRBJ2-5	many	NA	CASSLLETQYF	TGTGCCAGCTCACTCTTGGAGACCCAGTACTTC
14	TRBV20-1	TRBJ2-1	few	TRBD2	CGGLAGSSYNEQFF	TGCGGGGGACTAGCGGGAAGCTCCTACAATGAGCAGTTCTTC
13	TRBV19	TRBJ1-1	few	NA	CASSISGATEAFF	TGTGCCAGTAGTATCTCGGGGGCCACTGAAGCTTTCTTT
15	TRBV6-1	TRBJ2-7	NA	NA	CASSEARRHTYEQYF	TGTGCCAGCAGTGAAGCTCGGCGGCACACCTACGAGCAGTACTTC
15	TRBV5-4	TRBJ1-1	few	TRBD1	CASTPMGQGKAEAFF	TGTGCCAGCACCCCCATGGGACAGGGTAAGGCTGAAGCTTTCTTT
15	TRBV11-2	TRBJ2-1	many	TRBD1	CASSPGTGVYNEQFF	TGTGCCAGCAGCCCCGGGACAGGGGTGTACAATGAGCAGTTCTTC
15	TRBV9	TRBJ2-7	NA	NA	CASSVSGEPTYEQYF	TGTGCCAGCAGCGTCTCCGGCGAACCCACCTACGAGCAGTACTTC
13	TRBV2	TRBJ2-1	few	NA	CASSDELESRQFF	TGTGCCAGCAGTGACGAACTAGAAAGCCGCCAGTTCTTC
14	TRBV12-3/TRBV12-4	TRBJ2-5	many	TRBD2	CASTLSAGQETQYF	TGTGCCAGCACCCTATCAGCGGGACAAGAGACCCAGTACTTC
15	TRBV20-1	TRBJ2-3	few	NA	CSARDRQESTDTQYF	TGCAGTGCTAGAGACCGCCAAGAGAGCACAGATACGCAGTATTTT
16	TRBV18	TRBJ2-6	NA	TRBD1	CASTGQVGSGANVLTF	TGTGCCAGCACTGGACAGGTCGGCTCTGGGGCCAACGTCCTGACTTTC
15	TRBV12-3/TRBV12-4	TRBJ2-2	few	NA	CASKTFASNTGELFF	TGTGCCAGCAAAACTTTCGCGTCGAACACCGGGGAGCTGTTTTTT
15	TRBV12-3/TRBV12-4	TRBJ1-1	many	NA	CASTPTLGWRTEAFF	TGTGCCAGCACCCCAACATTGGGGTGGAGAACTGAAGCTTTCTTT
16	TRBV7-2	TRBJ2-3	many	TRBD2	CATQASGRARIDTQYF	TGTGCCACGCAGGCTAGCGGGAGGGCCCGTATAGATACGCAGTATTTT
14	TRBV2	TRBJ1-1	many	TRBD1	CASRAGQTNTEAFF	TGTGCCAGCAGGGCGGGACAGACAAACACTGAAGCTTTCTTT
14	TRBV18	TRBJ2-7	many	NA	CASSPGHVLGEQYF	TGTGCCAGCTCACCGGGACACGTATTGGGGGAGCAGTACTTC
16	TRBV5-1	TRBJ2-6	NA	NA	CASSLAQDSGANVLTF	TGCGCCAGCAGCTTGGCTCAGGACTCTGGGGCCAACGTCCTGACTTTC
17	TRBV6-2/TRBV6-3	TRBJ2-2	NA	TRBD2	CASSDRQLARNTGELFF	TGTGCCAGCAGTGACCGCCAACTAGCGCGGAACACCGGGGAGCTGTTTTTT
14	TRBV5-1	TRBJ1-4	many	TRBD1	CASSFGTGNEKLFF	TGCGCCAGCAGCTTCGGGACAGGGAATGAAAAACTGTTTTTT
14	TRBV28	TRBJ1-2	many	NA	CASITGEGGYGYTF	TGTGCCAGCATCACCGGCGAGGGGGGCTATGGCTACACCTTC
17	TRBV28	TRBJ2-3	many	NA	CASSLWGEEGGTDTQYF	TGTGCCAGCAGTTTATGGGGGGAGGAGGGGGGCACAGATACGCAGTATTTT
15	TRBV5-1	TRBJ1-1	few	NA	CASSLVGHSNTEAFF	TGCGCCAGCAGCTTGGTGGGACATTCGAACACTGAAGCTTTCTTT
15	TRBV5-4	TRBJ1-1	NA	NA	CASSLVGGLSTEAFF	TGTGCCAGCAGCTTGGTGGGAGGGCTGAGCACTGAAGCTTTCTTT
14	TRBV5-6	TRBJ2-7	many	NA	CASSLDPGPYEQYF	TGTGCCAGCAGCTTGGACCCTGGGCCCTACGAGCAGTACTTC
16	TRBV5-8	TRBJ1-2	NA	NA	CASCRTDGTLCYGYTF	TGTGCCAGCTGCCGAACCGACGGCACTCTATGCTATGGCTACACCTTC
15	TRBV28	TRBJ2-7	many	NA	CASSLGGNRPGEQYF	TGTGCCAGCAGTTTGGGGGGCAACCGTCCCGGCGAGCAGTACTTC